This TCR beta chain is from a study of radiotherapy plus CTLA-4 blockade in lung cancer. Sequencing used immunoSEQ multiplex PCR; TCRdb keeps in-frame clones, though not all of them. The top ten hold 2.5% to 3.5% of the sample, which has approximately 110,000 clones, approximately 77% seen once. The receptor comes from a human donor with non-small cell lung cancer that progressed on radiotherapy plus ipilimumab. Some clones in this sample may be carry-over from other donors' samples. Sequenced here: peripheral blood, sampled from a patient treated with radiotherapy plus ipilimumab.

CDR3 amino acids: CASSDSIASYNEQFF. CDR3 sequence (DNA): TGTGCCAGCTCAGACTCCATTGCCTCCTACAATGAGCAGTTCTTC. The chain has TRBV18 and TRBJ2-1; no reliable D call. The CDR3 totals 15 residues. V was trimmed by 5 bases and J by 0 bases, leaving 11 bases between them. CDR1 and CDR2 from the germline V gene are KGHSH and LQKENI.